This T cell receptor (beta chain) was sequenced in a study of blood T cell repertoires in COVID-19. Overall study: Material from acute and convalescent COVID-19 was sourced from the United States, Italy and Spain. Nucleic acid was either cDNA or gDNA, and it came from T cells, B-cell-depleted T cells, or PBMCs.

Original processing notes: Amplification with reference gene primers provided the estimates of nucleated cell counts. Data came from immunoSEQ multiplex PCR; TCRdb stores just in-frame clones and leaves some out. V and J calls plus clone size are reproduced from that table; the DNA served to infer D and trimming. This sample has some 180,000 clones, with 83% found just once. The sample comprised peripheral blood. The clonotype originates from a woman older than 75 with acute or convalescent COVID-19.

The DNA for the CDR3 is TGTGCCACCAGCAGAGCGGGAGCAGTATACGAGCAGTACTTC. Its translation: CATSRAGAVYEQYF. The chain has TRBV15 and TRBJ2-7; a weak D match, TRBD2 (6 bases). Deletions cut 1 base from V and 4 bases from J, with 11 bases between. In germline, CDR1 is LNHNV, CDR2 YYDKDF (reference sequence). The length of the CDR3 is 14 residues.